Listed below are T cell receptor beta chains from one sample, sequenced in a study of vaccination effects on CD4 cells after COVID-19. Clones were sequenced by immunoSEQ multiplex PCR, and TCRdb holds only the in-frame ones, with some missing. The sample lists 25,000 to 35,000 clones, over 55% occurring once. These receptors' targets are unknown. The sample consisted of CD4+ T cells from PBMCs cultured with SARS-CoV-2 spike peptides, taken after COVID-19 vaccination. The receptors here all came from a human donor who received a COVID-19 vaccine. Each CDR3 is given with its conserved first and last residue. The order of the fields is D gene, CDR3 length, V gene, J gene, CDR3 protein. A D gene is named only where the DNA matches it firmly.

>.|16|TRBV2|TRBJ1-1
CASRGPGLQGSTEAFF
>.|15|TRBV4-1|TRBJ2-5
CASSQARTDGETQYF
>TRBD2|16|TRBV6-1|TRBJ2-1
CASSEFVAGATNEQFF
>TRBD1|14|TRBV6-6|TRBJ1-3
CASSFDRVGNTIYF
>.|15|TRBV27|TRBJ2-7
CASSPRGGADYEQYF
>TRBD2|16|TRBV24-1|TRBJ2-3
CATRGLAGGEGDTQYF
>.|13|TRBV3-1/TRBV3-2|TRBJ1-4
CASSLGAAEKLFF
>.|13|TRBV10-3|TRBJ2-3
CAISESGENTQYF
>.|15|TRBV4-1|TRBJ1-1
CASSQDRSAGGTAFF
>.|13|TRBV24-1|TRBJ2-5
CATSDGSGRTQYF
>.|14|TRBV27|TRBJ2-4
CASSLSGGVNIQYF
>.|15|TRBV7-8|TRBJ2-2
CASSYIRGRTGELFF
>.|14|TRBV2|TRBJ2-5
CASNRDGVQETQYF